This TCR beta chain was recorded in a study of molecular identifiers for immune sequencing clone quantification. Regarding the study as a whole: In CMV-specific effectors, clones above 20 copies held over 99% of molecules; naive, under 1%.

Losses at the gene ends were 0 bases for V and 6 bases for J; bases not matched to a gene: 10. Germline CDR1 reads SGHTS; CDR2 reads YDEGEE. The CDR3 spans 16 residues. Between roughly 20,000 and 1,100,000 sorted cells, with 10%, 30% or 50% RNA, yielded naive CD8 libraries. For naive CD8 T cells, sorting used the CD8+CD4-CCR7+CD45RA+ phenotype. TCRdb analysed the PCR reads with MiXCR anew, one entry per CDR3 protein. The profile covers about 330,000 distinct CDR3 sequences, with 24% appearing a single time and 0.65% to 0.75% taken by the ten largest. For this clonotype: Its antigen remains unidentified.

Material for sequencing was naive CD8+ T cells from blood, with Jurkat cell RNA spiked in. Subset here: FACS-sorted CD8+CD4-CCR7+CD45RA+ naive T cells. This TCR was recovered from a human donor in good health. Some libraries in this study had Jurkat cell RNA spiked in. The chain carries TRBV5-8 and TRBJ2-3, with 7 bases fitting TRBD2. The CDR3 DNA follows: TGTGCCAGCAGCTTGGCCCTCGGGAGGACCGGGGATACGCAGTATTTT. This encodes CASSLALGRTGDTQYF. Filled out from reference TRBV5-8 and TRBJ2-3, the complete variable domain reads EAGVTQSPTHLIKTRGQQATLRCSPISGHTSVYWYQQALGLGLQFLLWYDEGEERNRGNFPPRFSGRQFPNYSSELNVNALELEDSALYLCASSLALGRTGDTQYFGPGTRLTVL.